These T cell receptor beta chains were read from a single sample in a study of blood T cells in healthy people across ages. One entry per CDR3 protein, called by TCRdb with MiXCR from the 5' RACE reads. The sample has 650,000 to 1,000,000 distinct CDR3 sequences, about half seen once. The sequencing input was blood. All receptors derive from a man of 80 years or more in good health. CDR3s include the opening cysteine and the closing phenylalanine or tryptophan. Fields, in order: D gene, J gene, clone size, V gene, CDR3 DNA, CDR3 protein. D genes are given only for firm matches. Clone size is stated in some rows and not others, as once, few, many or a class when expanded.

TRBD1,TRBJ2-7,many,TRBV7-6,TGTGCCAGCAGCTTAGACCCGGACAGGTCCTACGAGCAGTACTTC,CASSLDPDRSYEQYF
TRBD1,TRBJ2-5,NA,TRBV28,TGTGCCAGCAGACCAGGAGACAGGGGATTGGAGACCCAGTACTTC,CASRPGDRGLETQYF
TRBD1,TRBJ2-1,NA,TRBV5-1,TGCGCCAGCAGCTTCGGACAGGGGGCGCGAAATGAGCAGTTCTTC,CASSFGQGARNEQFF
TRBD1,TRBJ2-2,NA,TRBV20-1,TGCAGTGACGGGGACAGGGTGAACACCGGGGAGCTGTTTTTT,CSDGDRVNTGELFF
NA,TRBJ2-5,many,TRBV7-2,TGTGCCAGCAGCTTAGTACAGCGCGTCGAGACCCAGTACTTC,CASSLVQRVETQYF
NA,TRBJ2-1,NA,TRBV20-1,TGCAGTGCTAGAGGAAACCCCCCTAGCTACAATGGGCAGTTCTTC,CSARGNPPSYNGQFF
TRBD2,TRBJ2-3,once,TRBV20-1,TGCAGCGCTAGCGGCCGGGGGGATACGCAGTATTTT,CSASGRGDTQYF
NA,TRBJ2-5,NA,TRBV20-1,TGCAGTGCTAAAGATGGCCAAGAGACCCAGTACTTC,CSAKDGQETQYF
NA,TRBJ1-2,NA,TRBV5-1,TGCGCCAGCAGCTTGGACGGAGCATCTCATGAAGGCTACACCTTC,CASSLDGASHEGYTF
NA,TRBJ2-7,NA,TRBV6-5,TGTGCCAGTACCGACAGTCGTCATCCTTCCTACGAGCAGTACTTC,CASTDSRHPSYEQYF
NA,TRBJ2-3,NA,TRBV20-1,TGCAGTGCTAGGGAGGGGAACGCAGATACGCAGTATTTT,CSAREGNADTQYF
NA,TRBJ1-2,few,TRBV4-1,TGCGCCAGCAGCCAAGATCTGGCAGGCGTCTATGGCTACACCTTC,CASSQDLAGVYGYTF
TRBD1,TRBJ2-7,once,TRBV7-2,TGTGCCAGCAGCTCAGGGACAGGGGTAGTCCCCATCTACGAGCAGTACTTC,CASSSGTGVVPIYEQYF
NA,TRBJ2-5,NA,TRBV4-1,TGCGCCAGCAGCCAAGGACAGGCGATTCGGCAAGAGACCCAGTACTTC,CASSQGQAIRQETQYF
TRBD2,TRBJ2-5,once,TRBV10-1,TGCGCCAGCAGTCCTAGCGGGATAGAAGAGACCCAGTACTTC,CASSPSGIEETQYF
NA,TRBJ2-3,NA,TRBV1,TGCACCAGCAGCCAAGAAGGGCTAGCGACGGGAACAGATACGCAGTATTTT,CTSSQEGLATGTDTQYF
TRBD2,TRBJ2-3,few,TRBV28,TGTGCCAGCAGTTCCAGCGGGAGTCTCACAGATACGCAGTATTTT,CASSSSGSLTDTQYF
TRBD2,TRBJ2-7,many,TRBV7-2,TGTGCCAGCAGCCCGGGACTATTAGGCGAGCAGTACTTC,CASSPGLLGEQYF
NA,TRBJ1-2,few,TRBV20-1,TGCAGTGCTAGTCCCCAGGAGTCAGTGGGGGAGGGCTACACCTTC,CSASPQESVGEGYTF
TRBD2,TRBJ2-7,NA,TRBV4-1,TGCGCCAGCAGTCTAGCGGGAAGCATGACTAACGAGCAGTACTTC,CASSLAGSMTNEQYF
NA,TRBJ1-5,NA,TRBV4-3,TGCGCCAGCAGCCAAGATACAGGGACGTGGAATCAGCCCCAGCATTTT,CASSQDTGTWNQPQHF
TRBD2,TRBJ2-5,few,TRBV11-2,TGTGCCAGCAGCTTTCGACTAGCGGGAACGGGGCAAGAGACCCAGTACTTC,CASSFRLAGTGQETQYF
NA,TRBJ2-3,many,TRBV20-1,TGCAGTGCTAGTAGGGGAAGCACAGATACGCAGTATTTT,CSASRGSTDTQYF
NA,TRBJ2-1,few,TRBV5-1,TGCGCCAGCAGCGCCCACGTGGACGATGAGCAGTTCTTC,CASSAHVDDEQFF
TRBD2,TRBJ2-1,NA,TRBV7-3,TGTGCCAGCAGCTCCTCTAGCGGGAGATCGAATGAGCAGTTCTTC,CASSSSSGRSNEQFF
NA,TRBJ2-3,NA,TRBV7-2,TGTGCCAGCAGCCTAACCCTAGCCCAAGATACGCAGTATTTT,CASSLTLAQDTQYF
NA,TRBJ1-1,once,TRBV14,TGTGCCAGCAGCCAAGATAGGGCGGTAGGTTTCTTT,CASSQDRAVGFF
NA,TRBJ2-3,NA,TRBV20-1,TGCAGTGCTTCCCTCCCCGGGACGGAAAACTTGCATACGCAGTATTTT,CSASLPGTENLHTQYF
TRBD2,TRBJ2-7,NA,TRBV20-1,TGCAGTGCTAGGGGACTAGCGGGAGATATCTACGAGCAGTACTTC,CSARGLAGDIYEQYF
NA,TRBJ2-7,once,TRBV12-5,TGTGCTAGTGGTTTGACTAATGGGTACTCCTACGAGCAGTACTTC,CASGLTNGYSYEQYF
TRBD2,TRBJ2-7,NA,TRBV2,TGTGCCAGCGGCCGTAATAGCGGGGGGGGTGGTGAGCAGTACTTC,CASGRNSGGGGEQYF
TRBD2,TRBJ2-1,NA,TRBV4-1,TGCGCCAGCAGCCAAGAACCGGCGGGGGGGAATGAGCAGTTCTTC,CASSQEPAGGNEQFF
TRBD2,TRBJ2-5,NA,TRBV20-1,TGCAGTGCTACCCCCAGGACTAGCGGGAGCTCAGAGACCCAGTACTTC,CSATPRTSGSSETQYF
TRBD2,TRBJ2-2,NA,TRBV6-2/TRBV6-3,TGTGCCAGCAGTCTAGCGGGATTCACCGGGGAGCTGTTTTTT,CASSLAGFTGELFF
NA,TRBJ1-4,few,TRBV28,TGTGCCAGCAGAGTTCGTTATGCAACTAATGAAAAACTGTTTTTT,CASRVRYATNEKLFF
TRBD1,TRBJ2-1,NA,TRBV18,TGTGCCAGCTCACCATCCAGGGGGTCTCCCTCCTACAATGAGCAGTTCTTC,CASSPSRGSPSYNEQFF